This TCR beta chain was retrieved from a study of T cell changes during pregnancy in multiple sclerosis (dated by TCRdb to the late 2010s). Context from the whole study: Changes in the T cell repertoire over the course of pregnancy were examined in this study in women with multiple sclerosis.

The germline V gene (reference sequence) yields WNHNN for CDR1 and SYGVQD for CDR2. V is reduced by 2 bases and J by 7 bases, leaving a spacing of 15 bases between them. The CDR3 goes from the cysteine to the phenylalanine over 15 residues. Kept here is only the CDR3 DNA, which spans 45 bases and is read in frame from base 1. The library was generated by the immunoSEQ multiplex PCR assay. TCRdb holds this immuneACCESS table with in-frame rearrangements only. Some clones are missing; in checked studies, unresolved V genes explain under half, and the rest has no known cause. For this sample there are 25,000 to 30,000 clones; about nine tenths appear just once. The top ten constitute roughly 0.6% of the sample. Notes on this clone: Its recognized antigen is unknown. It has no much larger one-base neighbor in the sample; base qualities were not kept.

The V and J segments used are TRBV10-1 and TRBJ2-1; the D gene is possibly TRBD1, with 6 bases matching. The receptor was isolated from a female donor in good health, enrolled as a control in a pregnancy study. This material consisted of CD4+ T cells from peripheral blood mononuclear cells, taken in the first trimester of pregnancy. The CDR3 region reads CASSEPTNRDNEQFF. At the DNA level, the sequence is TGCGCCAGCAGTGAGCCAACAAACAGGGATAATGAGCAGTTCTTC.